This passage covers 29 T cell receptor beta chains from one sample sequenced in a study of STAT5B mutations in CD4+ large granular lymphocyte leukemia (dated 2022 in TCRdb). The receptor library was made with the immunoSEQ multiplex PCR assay. The table comes from immuneACCESS by way of TCRdb, which keeps in-frame sequences with V and J called. Part of the clones is missing from these tables; in studies checked, under half for an unresolved V gene and the rest for unknown reasons. The sample data list 30,000 to 40,000 clones, and roughly 85% of these were observed just once. The top ten constitute approximately 1.3% of the sample. Material for sequencing was CD4+ T cells from blood buffy coats. The origin of the receptors is a human donor in good health.

This rearrangement joins TRBV6-5 to TRBJ2-2, with 12 bases matching TRBD2. V lost 4 bases and J lost 10; bases outside the gene matches: 10. Germline V gives CDR1 MNHEY, CDR2 SVGAGI. The CDR3 loop spans 16 amino acids. This CDR3 is CASSFGLAGTSQELFF. Here the CDR3 DNA reads TGTGCCAGCAGTTTCGGACTAGCGGGAACATCCCAGGAGCTGTTTTTT.

The chain has TRBV7-8 and TRBJ2-5, with TRBD2 matching over 7 bases. Germline V gene sequence: CDR1 SGHVS, CDR2 FQNEAQ. The CDR3 loop spans 14 amino acids. V lost 0 bases to trimming and J lost 5 bases; unmatched junction nucleotides: 3. Here the CDR3 reads CASSLAGEGETQYF. The CDR3 DNA reads TGTGCCAGCAGCTTAGCTGGGGAGGGGGAGACCCAGTACTTC.

The gene calls are TRBV7-9 and TRBJ1-2; 8 bases are shared with TRBD1. CDR3 size: 15 residues. V was clipped by 5 bases and J by 3 bases; unmatched bases: 8. From germline, CDR1 is SEHNR and CDR2 FQNEAQ (reference sequence). The CDR3 loop reads CASSPQGAWDYGYTF. CDR3 nucleotides: TGTGCCAGCAGCCCTCAGGGGGCGTGGGACTATGGCTACACCTTC.

V gene TRBV5-1 combines with J gene TRBJ1-5; D gene ambiguous. This CDR3 is built from 15 residues. CDR1 is SGHRS and CDR2 is YFSETQ in the germline V gene. The V end lost 0 bases, the J end lost 0 bases, and 7 bases lay between the germline ends. Written as DNA, the CDR3 is TGCGCCAGCAGCTTGGATGGGGATAGCAATCAGCCCCAGCATTTT. It yields the protein CASSLDGDSNQPQHF.

The chain recombines TRBV27 with TRBJ2-1; D not resolved. Trimming left V 5 bases short and J 10 bases short, with 15 bases between. This CDR3 has 13 amino acids. Looked up from germline, CDR1 is MNHEY and CDR2 is SMNVEV (reference sequence). The CDR3 region is CASSLELPGEQFF. The DNA for the CDR3 is TGTGCCAGCAGTCTCGAGCTACCCGGGGAGCAGTTCTTC.

This chain uses TRBV4-1 with TRBJ1-2; a possible D gene is TRBD1 (5 bases). Germline V gives CDR1 MGHRA, CDR2 YSYEKL. This CDR3 spans 14 amino acids. Trimming cost V 0 bases and J 7 bases, with 12 bases left between them. In DNA, the CDR3 is TGCGCCAGCAGCCAAGATCAAGGGGTGGGTGGCTACACCTTC. Protein: CASSQDQGVGGYTF.

The CDR3 coding sequence is TGTGCCAGTTCGGGGACTGCGAATGAAAAACTGTTTTTT. This codes for CASSGTANEKLFF. This chain joins TRBV11-2 and TRBJ1-4, with D perhaps TRBD1 (5 bases). Trimming shortened V by 9 bases and J by 5 bases, and 13 bases separated the two germline ends. Germline V lookup: CDR1 SGHAT, CDR2 FQNNGV. The CDR3 sequence is 13 residues long.

The chain is built from TRBV5-1 and TRBJ2-7; 9 nucleotides agree with TRBD2. There are 16 residues in the CDR3. Trimming took 4 bases from V and 7 from J; bases not matched to a gene: 15. Germline CDR1 SGHRS, CDR2 YFSETQ. This CDR3 reads CASSPASGKLGREQYF. The CDR3 coding sequence is TGCGCCAGCAGCCCTGCTAGCGGGAAGCTCGGGAGGGAGCAGTACTTC.

The chain combines TRBV30 with TRBJ2-2; D remains ambiguous. In germline, CDR1 is GTSNPN, CDR2 SVGIG (reference sequence). Trimming pared 1 base from V and 5 bases from J, leaving 5 bases between. The CDR3 is made up of 12 amino acids. CDR3 sequence (DNA): TGTGCCTGGAGTGATTCTACCGGGGAGCTGTTTTTT. Translating gives CAWSDSTGELFF.

The chain is built from TRBV7-2 and TRBJ2-5; 9 bases map to TRBD2. CDR3 length: 16 residues. Germline lookup yields CDR1 SGHTA and CDR2 FQGNSA. The J segment lost 5 bases and the V segment lost 5 bases, leaving 12 bases of the junction unmatched. The CDR3, as DNA: TGTGCCAGCAGCCCCAATTCGGGAGCGGGAGGTGAGACCCAGTACTTC. It yields the protein CASSPNSGAGGETQYF.

The gene calls are TRBV5-1 and TRBJ1-4; D is unresolved. V gave up 3 bases and J gave up 0 bases, with 12 bases separating them. The CDR3 is made up of 16 amino acids. The germline CDR1 and CDR2 sequences are SGHRS and YFSETQ. CDR3 region: CASSYPEGATNEKLFF. The CDR3, as DNA: TGCGCCAGCAGCTACCCTGAGGGAGCAACTAATGAAAAACTGTTTTTT. The full variable domain, its missing parts supplied by reference TRBV5-1 and TRBJ1-4, is KAGVTQTPRYLIKTRGQQVTLSCSPISGHRSVSWYQQTPGQGLQFLFEYFSETQRNKGNFPGRFSGRQFSNSRSEMNVSTLELGDSALYLCASSYPEGATNEKLFFGSGTQLSVL.

The J gene is TRBJ2-7, the V gene TRBV11-3, with D uncertain. The CDR3 has 15 amino acids. The V gene's germline CDR1 is SGHNT and CDR2 YENEEA. V gave up 1 base and J gave up 2 bases, with 12 bases separating them. CDR3 sequence reads: CASSLVGLAAYEQYF. The CDR3 nucleotides read TGTGCCAGCAGCTTAGTAGGGCTGGCTGCCTACGAGCAGTACTTC.

This rearrangement joins TRBV2 to TRBJ1-1, with unresolved D. Looked up from germline, CDR1 is SNHLY and CDR2 is FYNNEI. The CDR3 is made up of 13 amino acids. V dropped 8 bases and J dropped 4 bases, with 14 bases sitting between them. The CDR3 here is CASLGPIGTEAFF. The CDR3 nucleotides are TGTGCCAGCTTGGGTCCCATAGGCACTGAAGCTTTCTTT.

The V call is TRBV7-6, the J call TRBJ2-7; perhaps D is TRBD1 or TRBD2 (5 bases each). The CDR3 is made up of 13 amino acids. The V gene lost 5 bases and the J gene lost 2 bases, with 10 bases spanning the gap. Germline V gene sequence: CDR1 SGHVS, CDR2 FNYEAQ. The DNA of the CDR3 is TGTGCCAGCAGCCGGGACGAAGCCTACGAGCAGTACTTC. Protein product: CASSRDEAYEQYF.

The chain links TRBV6-1 to TRBJ1-4; D may be TRBD1 (6 bases). This CDR3 comprises 14 residues. Deletions cut 10 bases from V and 4 bases from J, with 16 bases between. Germline V gene sequence: CDR1 MNHNS, CDR2 SASEGT. CDR3 sequence reads: CATSRTEVNEKLFF. In DNA form, the CDR3 reads TGTGCCACCTCCCGGACAGAGGTTAATGAAAAACTGTTTTTT.

The chain couples TRBV5-4 to TRBJ2-2; D assignment may be TRBD1 or TRBD2 (5 bases each). V was pared by 4 bases and J by 1 base, with 11 bases between. The germline V gene has CDR1 SGHNT and CDR2 YYREEE (reference sequence). The CDR3 consists of 15 residues. The CDR3 DNA follows: TGTGCCAGCAGCCCCGGGGCAGGGAACACCGGGGAGCTGTTTTTT. It encodes CASSPGAGNTGELFF.

The genes are TRBV19 and TRBJ2-1; 15 nucleotides match TRBD2. Germline loops: CDR1 LNHDA, CDR2 SQIVND (reference sequence). Trimming removed 8 bases from V and 8 bases from J; junction bases left unmatched: 13. The CDR3 length is 17 residues. The CDR3 is CASAGLAGGGISYEQFF. In DNA, the CDR3 is TGTGCCAGTGCGGGACTAGCGGGAGGAGGGATTTCGTATGAGCAGTTCTTC.

The genes are TRBV28 and TRBJ2-5, with D perhaps assigned TRBD1 or TRBD2 (5 bases each). The CDR3 extends over 15 amino acids. Germline V gene sequence: CDR1 MDHEN, CDR2 SYDVKM. Trimming removed 4 bases from V and 1 base from J, with 13 bases in between. In nucleotides, the CDR3 is TGTGCCAGCAGTTCCGCCGGGACCGGCCAAGAGACCCAGTACTTC. It yields the protein CASSSAGTGQETQYF.

The V gene is TRBV18, the J gene TRBJ2-5, with 11 positions matching TRBD2. The ends lost 3 bases at V and 0 bases at J; junction bases unmatched: 6. The CDR3 spans 17 residues. CDR1 and CDR2 (germline): KGHSH, LQKENI. The chain's CDR3 is CASSPGLAVPYQETQYF. CDR3 nucleotides: TGTGCCAGCTCACCGGGACTAGCGGTACCGTACCAAGAGACCCAGTACTTC.

The rearrangement links TRBV5-1 to TRBJ2-1; TRBD2 matches 10 bases. In germline, CDR1 is SGHRS, CDR2 YFSETQ. The trim removed 4 bases at V and 2 bases at J, leaving 6 bases unmatched. CDR3 length: 16 amino acids. Here the CDR3 DNA reads TGCGCCAGCAGCGTCAGCGGGAGGGACGCCTACAATGAGCAGTTCTTC. Amino acid sequence: CASSVSGRDAYNEQFF.

This clone has just a few counts. The chain combines TRBV2 with TRBJ2-7; no firm D call. Germline V gene data show CDR1 as SNHLY and CDR2 as FYNNEI. Trimming removed 8 bases from V and 2 bases from J, with 4 bases in between. This CDR3 is 10 amino acids long. The CDR3 loop reads CASAPYEQYF. The CDR3 DNA reads TGTGCCAGCGCTCCCTACGAGCAGTACTTC.

The V and J genes are TRBV30 and TRBJ2-5; D possibly matches TRBD1 or TRBD2 (5 bases each). V dropped 0 bases and J dropped 6 bases, with 11 bases sitting between them. This CDR3 contains 13 residues. CDR1 and CDR2 from the germline V gene are GTSNPN and SVGIG (reference sequence). CDR3 protein: CAWSVLGGQTQYF. CDR3 in DNA: TGTGCCTGGAGTGTACTTGGGGGACAGACCCAGTACTTC. Full variable domain (outside the CDR3, taken from reference TRBV30 and TRBJ2-5): SQTIHQWPATLVQPVGSPLSLECTVEGTSNPNLYWYRQAAGRGLQLLFYSVGIGQISSEVPQNLSASRPQDRQFILSSKKLLLSDSGFYLCAWSVLGGQTQYFGPGTRLLVL.

V gene TRBV27 combines with J gene TRBJ2-7; perhaps TRBD2 as D (6 bases). V was shortened by 6 bases and J by 2 bases, with 11 bases between the two germline ends. CDR3 length: 13 amino acids. Germline CDR1 MNHEY, CDR2 SMNVEV (reference sequence). The CDR3 DNA is TGTGCCAGCAGGGCGGGGAGCACCTACGAGCAGTACTTC. Protein product: CASRAGSTYEQYF.

The chain links TRBV10-3 to TRBJ2-1; 8 nucleotides align to TRBD1. The CDR3 extends over 16 amino acids. The germline gives CDR1 ENHRY, CDR2 SYGVKD. After removal of 3 bases from V and 4 bases from J, the junction contained 8 bases not matched to a gene. This CDR3 is CAISEPGGEGYNEQFF. The DNA for the CDR3 is TGTGCCATCAGTGAACCAGGGGGCGAGGGGTACAATGAGCAGTTCTTC.

The chain recombines TRBV19 with TRBJ2-7, with 8 bases matching TRBD1. Trimming cost V 4 bases and J 0 bases; bases outside gene matches: 8. This CDR3 comprises 16 residues. CDR1 LNHDA and CDR2 SQIVND come from the germline V gene (reference sequence). CDR3 amino acids: CASSKRGQASSYEQYF. CDR3 in DNA: TGTGCCAGTAGTAAGAGGGGACAGGCGAGCTCCTACGAGCAGTACTTC. The entire variable domain, with the rest obtained from reference TRBV19 and TRBJ2-7, is as follows: DGGITQSPKYLFRKEGQNVTLSCEQNLNHDAMYWYRQDPGQGLRLIYYSQIVNDFQKGDIAEGYSVSREKKESFPLTVTSAQKNPTAFYLCASSKRGQASSYEQYFGPGTRLTVT.

This clone appeared once. The chain carries TRBV7-3 and TRBJ2-2; possible D gene TRBD2, 5 bases. This CDR3 region has 14 residues. Germline CDR1 is SGHTA and CDR2 is FQGTGA. V was trimmed by 5 bases and J by 1 base, leaving 8 bases between them. For the CDR3, the DNA is TGTGCCAGCAGCGCTAGCCTGAACACCGGGGAGCTGTTTTTT. It translates to CASSASLNTGELFF. The full variable domain, rest sourced from reference TRBV7-3 and TRBJ2-2, is GAGVSQTPSNKVTEKGKYVELRCDPISGHTALYWYRQSLGQGPEFLIYFQGTGAADDSGLPNDRFFAVRPEGSVSTLKIQRTERGDSAVYLCASSASLNTGELFFGEGSRLTVL.

The CDR3 DNA sequence: TGTGCCAGCAGTGTAACAGGGGGCTTTTCACCCCTCCACTTT. This codes for CASSVTGGFSPLHF. The chain couples TRBV27 to TRBJ1-6; TRBD1 aligns across 9 bases. In germline, CDR1 is MNHEY, CDR2 SMNVEV (reference sequence). This CDR3 contains 14 residues. After removal of 5 bases from V and 9 bases from J, the junction contained 5 bases not matched to a gene.

This chain joins TRBV5-1 and TRBJ2-1, with D maybe TRBD2 (6 bases). Trimming took off 3 bases at V and 4 bases at J, with 17 bases between the two ends. The CDR3 loop spans 16 amino acids. CDR1 and CDR2 (germline): SGHRS, YFSETQ. The CDR3 is CASSSPESGGYNEQFF. As DNA, the CDR3 is TGCGCCAGCAGCTCTCCGGAGTCCGGGGGTTACAATGAGCAGTTCTTC.

J is TRBJ1-2 and V is TRBV29-1; D not certain. The ends were cut back, 1 base at V and 0 bases at J, with 12 bases in the middle. CDR1 SQVTM and CDR2 ANQGSEA come from the germline V gene. The CDR3 runs 15 residues. CDR3 coding DNA: TGCAGCGTTGAAGGAATTCCGGGCCCTAACTATGGCTACACCTTC. Translation: CSVEGIPGPNYGYTF.